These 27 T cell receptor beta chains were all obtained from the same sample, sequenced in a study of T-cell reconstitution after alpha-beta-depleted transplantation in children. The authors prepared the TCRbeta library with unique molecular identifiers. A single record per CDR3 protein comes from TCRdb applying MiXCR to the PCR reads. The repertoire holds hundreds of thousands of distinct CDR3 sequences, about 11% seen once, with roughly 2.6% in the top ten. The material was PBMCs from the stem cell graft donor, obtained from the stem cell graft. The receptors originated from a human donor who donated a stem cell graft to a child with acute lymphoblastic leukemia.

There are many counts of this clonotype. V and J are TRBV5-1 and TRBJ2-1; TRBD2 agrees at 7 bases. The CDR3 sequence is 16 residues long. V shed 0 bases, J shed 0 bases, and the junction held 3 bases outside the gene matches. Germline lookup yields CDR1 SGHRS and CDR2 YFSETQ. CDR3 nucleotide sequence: TGCGCCAGCAGCTTGGGGGGGGGAGGCTCCTACAATGAGCAGTTCTTC. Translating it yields CASSLGGGGSYNEQFF.

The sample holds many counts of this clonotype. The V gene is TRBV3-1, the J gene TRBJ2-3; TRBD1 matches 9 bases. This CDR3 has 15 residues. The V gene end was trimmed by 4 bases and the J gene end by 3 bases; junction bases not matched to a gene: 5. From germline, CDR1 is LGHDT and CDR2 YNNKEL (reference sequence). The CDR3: CASSPYRGQTDTQYF. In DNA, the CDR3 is TGTGCCAGCAGCCCATACAGGGGGCAGACAGATACGCAGTATTTT.

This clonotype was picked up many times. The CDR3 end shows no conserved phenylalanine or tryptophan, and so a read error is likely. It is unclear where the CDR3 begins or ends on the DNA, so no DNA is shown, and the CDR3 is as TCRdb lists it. CDR3 sequence reads: CASSSLGSSGIL. The V gene is TRBV6-6, the J gene TRBJ2-1; the table's D call of TRBD2 was not tested on the DNA. The CDR3 is 12 residues long, counting both termini. CDR1 and CDR2 from the germline V gene are MNHNY and SVGAGI (reference sequence).

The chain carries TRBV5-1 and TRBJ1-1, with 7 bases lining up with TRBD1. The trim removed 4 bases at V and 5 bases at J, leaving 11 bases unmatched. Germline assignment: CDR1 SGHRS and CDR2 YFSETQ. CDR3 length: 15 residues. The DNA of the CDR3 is TGCGCCAGCAGCCCACAGGGGCAGGGTCCGACTGAAGCTTTCTTT. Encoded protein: CASSPQGQGPTEAFF. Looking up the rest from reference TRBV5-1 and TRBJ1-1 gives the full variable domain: KAGVTQTPRYLIKTRGQQVTLSCSPISGHRSVSWYQQTPGQGLQFLFEYFSETQRNKGNFPGRFSGRQFSNSRSEMNVSTLELGDSALYLCASSPQGQGPTEAFFGQGTRLTVV.

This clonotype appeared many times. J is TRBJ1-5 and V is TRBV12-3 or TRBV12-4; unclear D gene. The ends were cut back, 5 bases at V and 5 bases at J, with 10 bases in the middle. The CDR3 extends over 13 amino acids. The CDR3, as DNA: TGTGCCAGCAGTCAAGTGAGATATCAGCCCCAGCATTTT. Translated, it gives CASSQVRYQPQHF.

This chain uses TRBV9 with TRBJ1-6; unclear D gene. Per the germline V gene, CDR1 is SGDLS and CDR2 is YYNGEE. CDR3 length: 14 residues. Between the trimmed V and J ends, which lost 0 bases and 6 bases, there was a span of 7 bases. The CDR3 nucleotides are TGTGCCAGCAGCGTAGAAACCGGTAATTCACCCCTCCACTTT. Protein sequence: CASSVETGNSPLHF.

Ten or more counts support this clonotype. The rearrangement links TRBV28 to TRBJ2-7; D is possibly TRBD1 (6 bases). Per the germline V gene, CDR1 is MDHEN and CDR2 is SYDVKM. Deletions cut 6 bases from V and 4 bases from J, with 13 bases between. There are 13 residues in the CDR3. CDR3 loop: CASSLRGSYEQYF. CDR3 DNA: TGTGCCAGCAGCCTCAGGGGATCTTACGAGCAGTACTTC.

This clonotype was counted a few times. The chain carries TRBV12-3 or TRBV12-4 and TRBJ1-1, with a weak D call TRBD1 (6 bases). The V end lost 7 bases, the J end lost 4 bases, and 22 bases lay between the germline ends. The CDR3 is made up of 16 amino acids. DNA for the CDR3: TGTGCCAGCACCGCATCCGCACAGGGAGGGTTCACTGAAGCTTTCTTT. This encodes CASTASAQGGFTEAFF.

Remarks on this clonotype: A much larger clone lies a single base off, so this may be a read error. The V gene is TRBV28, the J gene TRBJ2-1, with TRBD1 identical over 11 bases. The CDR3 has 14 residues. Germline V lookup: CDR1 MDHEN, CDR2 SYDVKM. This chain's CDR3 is CASDSGTGGNGQFF. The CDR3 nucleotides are TGTGCCAGCGACTCCGGGACAGGGGGAAATGGGCAGTTCTTC.

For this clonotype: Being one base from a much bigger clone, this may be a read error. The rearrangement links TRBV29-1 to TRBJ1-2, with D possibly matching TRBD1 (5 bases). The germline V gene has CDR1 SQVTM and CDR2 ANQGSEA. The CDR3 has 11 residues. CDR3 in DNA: TGCAGCGTCCGGGGGGATTATGGCGACACCTTC. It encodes CSVRGDYGDTF.

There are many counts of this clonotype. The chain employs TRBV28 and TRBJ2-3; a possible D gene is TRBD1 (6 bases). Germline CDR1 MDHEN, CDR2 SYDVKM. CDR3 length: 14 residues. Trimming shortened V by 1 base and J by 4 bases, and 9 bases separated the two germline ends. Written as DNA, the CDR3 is TGTGCCAGCAGTTTATCAGGGGTCCCAGATACGCAGTATTTT. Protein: CASSLSGVPDTQYF.

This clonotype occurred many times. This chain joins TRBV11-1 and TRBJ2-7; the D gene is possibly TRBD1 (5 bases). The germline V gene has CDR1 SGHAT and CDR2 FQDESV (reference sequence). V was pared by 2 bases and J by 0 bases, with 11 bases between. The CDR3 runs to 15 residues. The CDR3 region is CASSLFGQASYEQYF. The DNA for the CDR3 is TGTGCCAGCAGCTTATTCGGACAAGCCTCCTACGAGCAGTACTTC.

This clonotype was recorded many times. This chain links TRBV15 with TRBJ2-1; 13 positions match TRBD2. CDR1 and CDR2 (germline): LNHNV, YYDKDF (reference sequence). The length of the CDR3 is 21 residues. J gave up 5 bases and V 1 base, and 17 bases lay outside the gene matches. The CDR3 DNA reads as TGTGCCACCAGCAGAGGGACTAGCGGGAGAGTCTTCTCATTAGACCACAATGAGCAGTTCTTC. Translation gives CATSRGTSGRVFSLDHNEQFF.

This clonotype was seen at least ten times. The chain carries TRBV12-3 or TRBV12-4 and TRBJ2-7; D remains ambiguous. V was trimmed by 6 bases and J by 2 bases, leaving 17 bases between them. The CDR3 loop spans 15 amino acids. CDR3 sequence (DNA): TGTGCCAGCAGCCCACCCCCGGGCCTCGCCTACGAGCAGTACTTC. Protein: CASSPPPGLAYEQYF.

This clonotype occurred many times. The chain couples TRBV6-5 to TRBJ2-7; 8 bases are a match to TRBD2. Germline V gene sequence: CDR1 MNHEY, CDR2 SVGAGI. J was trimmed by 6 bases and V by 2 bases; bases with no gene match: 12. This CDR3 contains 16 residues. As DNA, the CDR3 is TGTGCCAGCAGTTACGCCGGCGGGAGGCCCCTTGGCGAGCAGTACTTC. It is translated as CASSYAGGRPLGEQYF.

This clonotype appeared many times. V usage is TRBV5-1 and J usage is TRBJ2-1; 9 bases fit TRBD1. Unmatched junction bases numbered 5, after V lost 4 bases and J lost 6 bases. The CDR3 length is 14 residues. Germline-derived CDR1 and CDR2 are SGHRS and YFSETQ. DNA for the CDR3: TGCGCCAGCAGCGTCACGGGACAGGGCAATGAGCAGTTCTTC. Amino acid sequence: CASSVTGQGNEQFF.

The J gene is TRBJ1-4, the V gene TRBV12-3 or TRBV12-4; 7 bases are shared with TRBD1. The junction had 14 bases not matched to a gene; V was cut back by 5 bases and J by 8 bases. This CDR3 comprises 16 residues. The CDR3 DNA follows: TGTGCCAGCAGTCCAAAGTACTCAGGGGGTAGGGAAAAACTGTTTTTT. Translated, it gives CASSPKYSGGREKLFF.

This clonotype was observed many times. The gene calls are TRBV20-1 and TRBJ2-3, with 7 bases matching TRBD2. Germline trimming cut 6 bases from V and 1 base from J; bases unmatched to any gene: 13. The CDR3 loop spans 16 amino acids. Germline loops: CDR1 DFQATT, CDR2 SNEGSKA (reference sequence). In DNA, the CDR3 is TGCAGTGCCAGACGGGTTCGCGGGAGCGGCACAGATACGCAGTATTTT. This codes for CSARRVRGSGTDTQYF.

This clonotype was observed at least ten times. For the CDR3, the DNA is TGCAGTGCTAGAGACGAGTGGAGGGGGACGGGACAGCCCCAGCATTTT. It translates to CSARDEWRGTGQPQHF. The chain links TRBV20-1 to TRBJ1-5, with D tentatively TRBD1 (6 bases). This CDR3 has 16 amino acids. Trimming stripped 0 bases from V and 7 bases from J, with 19 bases between. The germline V gene has CDR1 DFQATT and CDR2 SNEGSKA (reference sequence).

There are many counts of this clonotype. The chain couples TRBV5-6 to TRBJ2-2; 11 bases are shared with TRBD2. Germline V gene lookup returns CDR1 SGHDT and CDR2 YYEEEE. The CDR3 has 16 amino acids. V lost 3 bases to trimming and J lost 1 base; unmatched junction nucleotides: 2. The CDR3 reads CASSSTSGENTGELFF. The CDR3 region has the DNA TGTGCCAGCAGCTCGACTAGCGGGGAGAACACCGGGGAGCTGTTTTTT.

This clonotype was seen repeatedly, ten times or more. The CDR3 DNA is TGCGCCAGCAGCTTACCGTCCGAGGATACCCAGTACTTC. Amino acids: CASSLPSEDTQYF. The chain has TRBV5-1 and TRBJ2-5; no clear D gene. The CDR3 contains 13 residues. Germline V gives CDR1 SGHRS, CDR2 YFSETQ. V was trimmed by 2 bases and J by 8 bases, leaving 13 bases between them.

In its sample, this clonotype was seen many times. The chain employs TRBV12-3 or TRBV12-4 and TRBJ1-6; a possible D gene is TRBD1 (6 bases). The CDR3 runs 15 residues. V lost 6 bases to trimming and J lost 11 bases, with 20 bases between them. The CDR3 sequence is CASSPQGSLITPLHF. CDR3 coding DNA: TGTGCCAGCAGCCCACAGGGAAGCCTCATAACACCCCTCCACTTT.

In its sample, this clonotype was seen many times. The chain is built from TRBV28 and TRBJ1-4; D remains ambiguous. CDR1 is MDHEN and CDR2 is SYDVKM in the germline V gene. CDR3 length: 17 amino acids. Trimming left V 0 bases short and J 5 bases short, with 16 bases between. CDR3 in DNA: TGTGCCAGCAGTTTATGGGAATCCCGGGTAGGGAATGAAAAACTGTTTTTT. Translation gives CASSLWESRVGNEKLFF.

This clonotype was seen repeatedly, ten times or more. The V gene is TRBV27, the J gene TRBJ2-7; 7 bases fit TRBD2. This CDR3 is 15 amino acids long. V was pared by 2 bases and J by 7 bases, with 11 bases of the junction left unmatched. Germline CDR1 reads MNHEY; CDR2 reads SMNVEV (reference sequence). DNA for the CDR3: TGTGCCAGCAGTTTAAGTCAGCGGGACCCTCGGGAGCAGTACTTC. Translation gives CASSLSQRDPREQYF.

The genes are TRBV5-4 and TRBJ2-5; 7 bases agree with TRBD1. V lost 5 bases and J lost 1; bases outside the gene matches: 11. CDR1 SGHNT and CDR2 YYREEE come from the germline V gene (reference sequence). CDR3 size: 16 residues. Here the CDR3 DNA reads TGTGCCAGCAGTTGGGGACAGTCCTATTTCCAAGAGACCCAGTACTTC. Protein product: CASSWGQSYFQETQYF.

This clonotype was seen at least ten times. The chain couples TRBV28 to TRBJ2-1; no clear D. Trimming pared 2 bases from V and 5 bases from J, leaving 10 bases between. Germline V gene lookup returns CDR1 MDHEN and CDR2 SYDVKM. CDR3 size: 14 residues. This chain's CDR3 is CASSLVAANNEQFF. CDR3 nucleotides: TGTGCCAGCAGTTTAGTAGCAGCCAACAATGAGCAGTTCTTC.

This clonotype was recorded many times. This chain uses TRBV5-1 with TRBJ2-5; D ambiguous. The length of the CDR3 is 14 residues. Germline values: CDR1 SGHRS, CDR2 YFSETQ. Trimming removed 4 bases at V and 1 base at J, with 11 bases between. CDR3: CASSGIELQETQYF. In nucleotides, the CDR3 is TGCGCCAGCAGCGGGATAGAACTCCAAGAGACCCAGTACTTC.